This record covers a single TCR beta chain. The antigen remains unidentified. Profiling relied on immunoSEQ multiplex PCR, and the TCRdb table lists in-frame clones only, not all of them. The sample has 80,000 to 130,000 clones; 70% to 85% are singletons. PCR or immunohistochemistry showed mismatch repair deficiency in every enrolled patient. The TCR-sequenced patients were three responders to pembrolizumab. The source of the sample is a study of PD-1 blockade in mismatch repair-deficient tumors. Study background: Enrolled about 2012-2016, patients had progressing, pretreated mismatch repair-deficient cancers of approximately 13 types. Study-wide results and limits: Tumor-resident clones, often absent from pretreatment blood, expanded after pembrolizumab and then contracted.

Germline CDR1 is ENHRY and CDR2 is SYGVKD. The V and J ends lost 4 bases and 0 bases respectively, with 11 bases between them. The CDR3 sequence is 15 residues long. This clonotype was obtained from an adult with mismatch repair-deficient cancer. The input for sequencing was peripheral blood, taken roughly 36 weeks after starting pembrolizumab. V gene TRBV10-3 combines with J gene TRBJ2-3, with D perhaps matching TRBD1 (6 bases). CDR3 coding DNA: TGTGCCATCAGTGCCGCAGGGGACAGCACAGATACGCAGTATTTT. Amino acid sequence: CAISAAGDSTDTQYF.